The T cell receptor beta chain under discussion was sequenced for a study of blood T cell repertoires in COVID-19. Study summary: In each case, the material was cDNA or gDNA derived from T cells, B-cell-depleted T cells, or PBMCs.

The CDR3 is 12 residues long. V gave up 0 bases and J gave up 8 bases, with 7 bases separating them. Germline CDR1 reads KGHDR; CDR2 reads SFDVKD. Participants, 18 to 89 years old, spanned 25 or so US areas. The recovered donors of Cohort 3 showed two negative PCRs, clearance, or symptom resolution. In the study's own analysis: Reference gene primer amplification in the assay estimated nucleated cell counts. The data were produced by immunoSEQ multiplex PCR, yet TCRdb's version contains in-frame clones alone and is incomplete. The V and J calls and the clone size are those of that table, but D and trimming were determined from the DNA. The profile shows around 310,000 clones, about nine tenths of them singletons.

The rearrangement links TRBV24-1 to TRBJ2-7, with D possibly TRBD2 on 5 matching bases. The source of this sequence is a woman in her twenties or thirties who had recovered from COVID-19. Sequenced material: PBMCs or T cells enriched from blood (not recorded which). This CDR3 is CATSDLGGQQYF. Here the CDR3 DNA reads TGTGCCACCAGTGATTTGGGCGGGCAGCAGTACTTC.